This T cell receptor (beta chain) emerged from a study of cytomegalovirus exposure and HLA in healthy donors. A note on this clone: What it binds is not known.

Overall study results and limits: An ancestry cluster, one associated with Asian ancestry, reportedly showed fewer N-insertions than the approximately 670-donor mean in a later analysis. In a later analysis, several top co-occurrence clusters appeared linked to parvovirus B19, influenza, CMV and Epstein-Barr virus. A previous analysis found most TCR beta V segments productive roughly 87% or roughly 30% of the time.

With 60 Vbeta and 13 Jbeta primers, the PCR was carried out. TCRdb's table, derived via immunoSEQ multiplex PCR, lists solely in-frame clones and lacks some. The table has under 200,000 clones, 75% to 90% seen once. Trimming at V came to 5 bases and at J to 6 bases, leaving 4 bases not matched to a gene. Germline lookup yields CDR1 SEHNR and CDR2 FQNEAQ (reference sequence). The CDR3 is made up of 15 amino acids. The chain is built from TRBV7-9 and TRBJ2-7; 16 bases map to TRBD2. This sequence originates from a woman under 40 in good health and CMV-seronegative. The sample was PBMCs. The CDR3 spells CASSQGTSGRGEQYF. As DNA, the CDR3 is TGTGCCAGCAGCCAAGGGACTAGCGGGAGGGGCGAGCAGTACTTC.